This TCR beta chain was captured by sequencing in a study of technical replicates of blood from a few donors. In germline, CDR1 is LNHDA, CDR2 SQIVND (reference sequence). This CDR3 has 14 residues. V dropped 0 bases and J dropped 0 bases, with 6 bases sitting between them. The method was immunoSEQ multiplex PCR; TCRdb's version includes in-frame clones alone and lacks a portion of them. The sample contains about 97,000 clones, about 95% of which appear only once. The clonotype was recovered from a human donor in good health. The gene calls are TRBV19 and TRBJ2-7; unclear D gene. Sequencing was done on a sample of T cells isolated from PBMCs. The CDR3 DNA reads as TGTGCCAGTAGTATAGATCCCAGCTCCTACGAGCAGTACTTC. This codes for CASSIDPSSYEQYF.